The 17 T cell receptor beta chains below all came from one sample that was sequenced in a study of CD8 T cells in ankylosing spondylitis. MiXCR, applied by TCRdb to the 5' RACE reads, yields one record per CDR3 protein. This table has some 250,000 distinct CDR3 sequences, 8.6% appearing once. The specimen sequenced was blood, either unsorted or a sorted T cell fraction (not recorded which). The receptor set was obtained from a male donor with ankylosing spondylitis or in good health (not recorded which).

At least ten counts were recorded for this clonotype. The chain links TRBV19 to TRBJ2-1; 8 bases map to TRBD1. This CDR3 has 14 residues. Germline V gives CDR1 LNHDA, CDR2 SQIVND (reference sequence). The J segment lost 3 bases and the V segment lost 9 bases, leaving 7 bases of the junction unmatched. CDR3 in DNA: TGTGCCAGCTACGCAGGGGGCGGCTACAATGAGCAGTTCTTC. It translates to CASYAGGGYNEQFF.

This clonotype was seen at least ten times. An end of the junction differs from the germline gene, which may be a read error. The V call is TRBV7-9, the J call TRBJ1-1, with no clear D. Germline V gene lookup returns CDR1 SEHNR and CDR2 FQNEAQ (reference sequence). The CDR3 extends over 12 amino acids. The CDR3 sequence: CASSLENTEAFF. In DNA, the CDR3 is TGCGCCAGCAGCTTGGAGAACACTGAAGCTTTCTTT.

This clonotype turned up a few times. The chain carries TRBV29-1 and TRBJ2-3; 11 bases agree with TRBD2. Germline CDR1 is SQVTM and CDR2 is ANQGSEA. The CDR3 length is 14 residues. The V and J ends lost 4 bases and 5 bases, in that order; junction bases with no gene match: 5. In DNA form, the CDR3 reads TGCAGCGTTGTAACTAGCGGGAGTAAAGATACGCAGTATTTT. Amino acids: CSVVTSGSKDTQYF.

This clonotype appeared many times. The chain recombines TRBV27 with TRBJ1-1; 9 bases are a match to TRBD1. This CDR3 spans 14 amino acids. With 6 bases clipped from V and 4 bases from J, the junction kept 6 bases outside the gene matches. Germline V gene lookup returns CDR1 MNHEY and CDR2 SMNVEV (reference sequence). The CDR3 region is CASRFTGQGTEAFF. CDR3 bases: TGTGCCAGCAGATTTACGGGACAGGGCACTGAAGCTTTCTTT.

The sample holds a few counts of this clonotype. This chain joins TRBV18 and TRBJ2-7; D gene uncertain. CDR3 length equals 14 residues. V was trimmed by 4 bases and J by 3 bases, leaving 13 bases between them. Germline CDR1 reads KGHSH; CDR2 reads LQKENI. CDR3 in amino acids: CASSRATENYEQYF. In DNA, the CDR3 is TGTGCCAGCTCACGGGCGACGGAAAACTACGAGCAGTACTTC. Filled out from reference TRBV18 and TRBJ2-7, the complete variable domain reads NAGVMQNPRHLVRRRGQEARLRCSPMKGHSHVYWYRQLPEEGLKFMVYLQKENIIDESGMPKERFSAEFPKEGPSILRIQQVVRGDSAAYFCASSRATENYEQYFGPGTRLTVT.

The V gene is TRBV20-1, the J gene TRBJ1-2; D is unclear. V was shortened by 5 bases and J by 8 bases, with 15 bases between the two germline ends. Germline loops: CDR1 DFQATT, CDR2 SNEGSKA (reference sequence). This CDR3 comprises 12 residues. The CDR3 nucleotides are TGCAGTGCTGAGACCGGGCCCACGGGCTACACCTTC. It is translated as CSAETGPTGYTF.

V usage is TRBV5-1 and J usage is TRBJ2-7; D unresolved. V was shortened by 1 base and J by 2 bases, with 10 bases between the two germline ends. The CDR3 runs 14 residues. Germline V gives CDR1 SGHRS, CDR2 YFSETQ. The CDR3 DNA reads as TGCGCCAGCAGCTTGCTTCCGGCACCCTACGAGCAGTACTTC. This sequence encodes CASSLLPAPYEQYF.

This clonotype appeared many times. This chain links TRBV7-6 with TRBJ1-2; TRBD1 is a possible D gene (6 bases). Trimming took off 3 bases at V and 6 bases at J, with 11 bases between the two ends. Germline loops: CDR1 SGHVS, CDR2 FNYEAQ. The CDR3 has 13 residues. The CDR3 DNA reads as TGTGCCAGCAGCTTGACAGGCGGGGATGGCTACACCTTC. Protein: CASSLTGGDGYTF. The entire variable domain, with the rest obtained from reference TRBV7-6 and TRBJ1-2, is as follows: GAGVSQSPRYKVTKRGQDVALRCDPISGHVSLYWYRQALGQGPEFLTYFNYEAQQDKSGLPNDRFSAERPEGSISTLTIQRTEQRDSAMYRCASSLTGGDGYTFGSGTRLTVV.

This clonotype was detected many times. The chain recombines TRBV9 with TRBJ2-7; 8 nucleotides agree with TRBD1. V shed 4 bases and J 2 bases; nucleotides not matched to a gene: 8. This CDR3 spans 15 amino acids. Germline CDR1 and CDR2: SGDLS and YYNGEE. The CDR3 region is CASSPSDRGTYEQYF. The CDR3 coding sequence is TGTGCCAGCAGCCCTAGTGACAGGGGTACCTACGAGCAGTACTTC.

This clonotype was found many times. V gene TRBV20-1 combines with J gene TRBJ2-5; maybe TRBD1 (5 bases). Between the trimmed V and J ends, which lost 6 bases and 3 bases, there was a span of 14 bases. In germline, CDR1 is DFQATT, CDR2 SNEGSKA (reference sequence). The length of the CDR3 is 13 residues. The CDR3 here is CSANLPGKETQYF. For the CDR3, the DNA is TGCAGTGCCAATCTTCCAGGGAAAGAGACCCAGTACTTC.

This chain joins TRBV11-2 and TRBJ2-5, with 8 bases fitting TRBD1. CDR3 length: 13 amino acids. Per germline, CDR1 SGHAT and CDR2 FQNNGV. V dropped 5 bases and J dropped 7; count of bases not matched to a gene: 6. CDR3 DNA: TGTGCCAGCAGCCCACAGGGGGATCCGACCCAGTACTTC. Its translation is CASSPQGDPTQYF. The full variable domain, with the rest looked up from reference TRBV11-2 and TRBJ2-5, is EAGVAQSPRYKIIEKRQSVAFWCNPISGHATLYWYQQILGQGPKLLIQFQNNGVVDDSQLPKDRFSAERLKGVDSTLKIQPAKLEDSAVYLCASSPQGDPTQYFGPGTRLLVL.

This clonotype was picked up many times. The chain employs TRBV12-3 or TRBV12-4 and TRBJ2-5; D may be TRBD2 (6 bases). The ends were cut back, 8 bases at V and 8 bases at J, with 9 bases in the middle. The CDR3 consists of 10 residues. This CDR3 reads CASGGITQYF. The CDR3 nucleotides are TGTGCCAGCGGGGGGATCACCCAGTACTTC.

This clonotype has just a few counts. This sequence joins TRBV7-9 and TRBJ2-7; D remains ambiguous. The length of the CDR3 is 13 residues. CDR1 is SEHNR, CDR2 FQNEAQ, per germline (reference sequence). The V end was cut by 2 bases, the J end by 4 bases, with 9 bases between. The chain's CDR3 is CASSLTGPYEQYF. The CDR3 bases are TGTGCCAGCAGCTTAACCGGACCTTACGAGCAGTACTTC. Combining the CDR3 with reference TRBV7-9 and TRBJ2-7 gives the whole variable domain DTGVSQNPRHKITKRGQNVTFRCDPISEHNRLYWYRQTLGQGPEFLTYFQNEAQLEKSRLLSDRFSAERPKGSFSTLEIQRTEQGDSAMYLCASSLTGPYEQYFGPGTRLTVT.

The V and J genes are TRBV12-3 or TRBV12-4 and TRBJ2-1; D is unresolved. The CDR3 covers 13 residues. V dropped 7 bases and J dropped 6 bases, with 13 bases sitting between them. The CDR3 bases are TGTGCCAGCATGATATCCGGTGGCAATGAGCAGTTCTTC. Protein: CASMISGGNEQFF.

The table lists this clonotype with many counts. The gene calls are TRBV5-1 and TRBJ2-2; tentative D call: TRBD1 (5 bases). The CDR3 has 15 amino acids. The V end lost 3 bases, the J end lost 1 base, and 10 bases lay between the germline ends. CDR1 is SGHRS and CDR2 is YFSETQ in the germline V gene. CDR3 DNA sequence: TGCGCCAGCAGCTACGGACAATTGAACACCGGGGAGCTGTTTTTT. Translation gives CASSYGQLNTGELFF.

A note on this clonotype: A much larger clone differs by one base, so this may be a read error. The V and J genes are TRBV3-1 and TRBJ1-3; D uncertain. This CDR3 spans 15 amino acids. Germline values: CDR1 LGHDT, CDR2 YNNKEL (reference sequence). CDR3 DNA sequence: TGTGCCTGCAGCCAAGATCAGGTCTCTGGAAACACCATATATTTT. Protein sequence: CACSQDQVSGNTIYF.

At least ten counts were recorded for this clonotype. The chain combines TRBV10-3 with TRBJ1-4, with TRBD1 as a possible D gene (6 bases). The CDR3 sequence is 15 residues long. The germline V gene encodes CDR1 ENHRY and CDR2 SYGVKD. Trimming stripped 8 bases from V and 8 bases from J, with 21 bases between. The CDR3 loop is CAIGGGGGQEEKLFF. For the CDR3, the DNA is TGTGCCATCGGCGGCGGCGGGGGGCAAGAGGAAAAACTGTTTTTT.